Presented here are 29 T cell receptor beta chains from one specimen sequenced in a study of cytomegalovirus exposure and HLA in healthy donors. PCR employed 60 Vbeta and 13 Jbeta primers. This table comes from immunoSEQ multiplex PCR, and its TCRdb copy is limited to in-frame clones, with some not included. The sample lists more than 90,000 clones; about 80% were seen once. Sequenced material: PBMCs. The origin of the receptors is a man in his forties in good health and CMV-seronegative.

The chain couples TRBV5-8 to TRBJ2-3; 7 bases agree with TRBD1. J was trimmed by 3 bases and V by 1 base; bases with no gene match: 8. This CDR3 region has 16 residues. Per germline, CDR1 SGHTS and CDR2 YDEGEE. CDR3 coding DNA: TGTGCCAGCAGCTTGCTTCGGGACAGCATTACAGATACGCAGTATTTT. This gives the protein CASSLLRDSITDTQYF.

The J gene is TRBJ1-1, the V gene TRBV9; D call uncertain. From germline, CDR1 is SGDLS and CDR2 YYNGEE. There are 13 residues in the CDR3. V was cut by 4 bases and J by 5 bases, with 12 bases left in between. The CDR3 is CASSRERATEAFF. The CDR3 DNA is TGTGCCAGCAGCCGCGAGAGGGCTACTGAAGCTTTCTTT.

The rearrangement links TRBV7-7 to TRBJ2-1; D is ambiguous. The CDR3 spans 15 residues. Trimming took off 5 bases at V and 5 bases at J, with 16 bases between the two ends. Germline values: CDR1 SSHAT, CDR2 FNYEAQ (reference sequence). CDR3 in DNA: TGTGCCAGCAGCCGAAACCCCGGGTCGGACAATGAGCAGTTCTTC. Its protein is CASSRNPGSDNEQFF.

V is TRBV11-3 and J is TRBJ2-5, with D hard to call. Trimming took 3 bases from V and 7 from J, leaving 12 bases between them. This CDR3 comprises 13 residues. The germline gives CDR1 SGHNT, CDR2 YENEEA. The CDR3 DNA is TGTGCCAGCAGCTTTGAGAATCATGGGACCCAGTACTTC. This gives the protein CASSFENHGTQYF.

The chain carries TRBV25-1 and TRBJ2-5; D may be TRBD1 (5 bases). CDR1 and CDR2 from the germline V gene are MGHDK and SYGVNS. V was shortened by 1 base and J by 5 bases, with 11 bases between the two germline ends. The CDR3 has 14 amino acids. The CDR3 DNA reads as TGTGCCAGCAGTGAATTGGGGCAGTCGGAGACCCAGTACTTC. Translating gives CASSELGQSETQYF.

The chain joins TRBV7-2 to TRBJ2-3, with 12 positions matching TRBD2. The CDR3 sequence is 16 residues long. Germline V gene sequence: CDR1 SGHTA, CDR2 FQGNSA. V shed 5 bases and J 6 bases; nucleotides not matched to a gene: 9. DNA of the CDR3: TGTGCCAGCAGCCGGCTCCTAGCGGGGGGGCGGGATACGCAGTATTTT. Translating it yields CASSRLLAGGRDTQYF.

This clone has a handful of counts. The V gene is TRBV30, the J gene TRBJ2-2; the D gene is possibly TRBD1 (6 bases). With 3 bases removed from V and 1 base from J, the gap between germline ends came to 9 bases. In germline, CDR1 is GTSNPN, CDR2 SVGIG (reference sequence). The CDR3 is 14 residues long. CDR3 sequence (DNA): TGTGCCTGGAGAGACAGGAAGAACACCGGGGAGCTGTTTTTT. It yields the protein CAWRDRKNTGELFF.

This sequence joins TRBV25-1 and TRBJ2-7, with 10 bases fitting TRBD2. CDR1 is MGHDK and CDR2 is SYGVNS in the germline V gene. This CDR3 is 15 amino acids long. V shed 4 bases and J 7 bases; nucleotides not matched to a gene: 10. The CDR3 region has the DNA TGTGCCAGCAGTGCCTATAGCGGGAGGATGGAGGAGCAGTACTTC. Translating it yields CASSAYSGRMEEQYF.

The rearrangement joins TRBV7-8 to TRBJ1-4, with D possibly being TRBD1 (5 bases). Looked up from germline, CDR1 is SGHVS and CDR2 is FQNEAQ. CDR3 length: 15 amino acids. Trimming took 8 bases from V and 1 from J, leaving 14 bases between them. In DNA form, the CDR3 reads TGTGCCAGCTCCCCTCTCCAGGGAACTAATGAAAAACTGTTTTTT. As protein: CASSPLQGTNEKLFF.

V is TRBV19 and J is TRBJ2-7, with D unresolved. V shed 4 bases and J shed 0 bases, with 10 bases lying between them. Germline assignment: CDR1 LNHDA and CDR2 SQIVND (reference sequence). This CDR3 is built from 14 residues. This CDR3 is CASSTSMSSYEQYF. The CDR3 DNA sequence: TGTGCCAGTAGTACCTCCATGAGCTCCTACGAGCAGTACTTC. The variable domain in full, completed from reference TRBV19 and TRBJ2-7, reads DGGITQSPKYLFRKEGQNVTLSCEQNLNHDAMYWYRQDPGQGLRLIYYSQIVNDFQKGDIAEGYSVSREKKESFPLTVTSAQKNPTAFYLCASSTSMSSYEQYFGPGTRLTVT.

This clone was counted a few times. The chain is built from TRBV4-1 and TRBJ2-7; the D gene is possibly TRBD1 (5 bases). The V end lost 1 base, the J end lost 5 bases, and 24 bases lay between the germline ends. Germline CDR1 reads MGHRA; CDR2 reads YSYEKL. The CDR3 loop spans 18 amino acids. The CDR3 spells CASSQGVLGNYRSNEQYF. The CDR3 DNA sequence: TGCGCCAGCAGCCAAGGGGTATTAGGAAATTACAGGTCGAACGAGCAGTACTTC.

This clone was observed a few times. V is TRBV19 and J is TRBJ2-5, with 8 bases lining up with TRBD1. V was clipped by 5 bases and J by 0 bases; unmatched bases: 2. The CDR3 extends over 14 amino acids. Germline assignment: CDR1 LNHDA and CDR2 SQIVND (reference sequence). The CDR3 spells CASSDRGDQETQYF. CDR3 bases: TGTGCCAGTAGTGACAGGGGAGACCAAGAGACCCAGTACTTC.

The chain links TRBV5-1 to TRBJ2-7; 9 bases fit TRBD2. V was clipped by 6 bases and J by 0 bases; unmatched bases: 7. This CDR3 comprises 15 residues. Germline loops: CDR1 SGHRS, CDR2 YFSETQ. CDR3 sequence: CASNRLAEDSYEQYF. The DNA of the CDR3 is TGCGCCAGCAATAGACTAGCGGAGGACTCCTACGAGCAGTACTTC. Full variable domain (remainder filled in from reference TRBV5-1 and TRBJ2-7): KAGVTQTPRYLIKTRGQQVTLSCSPISGHRSVSWYQQTPGQGLQFLFEYFSETQRNKGNFPGRFSGRQFSNSRSEMNVSTLELGDSALYLCASNRLAEDSYEQYFGPGTRLTVT.

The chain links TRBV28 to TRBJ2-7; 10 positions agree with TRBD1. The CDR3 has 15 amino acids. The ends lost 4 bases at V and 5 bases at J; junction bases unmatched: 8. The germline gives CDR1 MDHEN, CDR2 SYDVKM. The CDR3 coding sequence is TGTGCCAGCAGTTCACCGGGACAGGGGTCCCACGAGCAGTACTTC. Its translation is CASSSPGQGSHEQYF.

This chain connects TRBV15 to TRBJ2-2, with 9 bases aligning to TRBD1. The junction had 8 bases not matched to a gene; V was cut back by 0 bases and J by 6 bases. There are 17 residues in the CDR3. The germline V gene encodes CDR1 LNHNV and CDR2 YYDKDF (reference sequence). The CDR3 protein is CATSRDHGTGIAGELFF. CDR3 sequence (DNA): TGTGCCACCAGCAGAGATCACGGGACAGGGATTGCCGGGGAGCTGTTTTTT.

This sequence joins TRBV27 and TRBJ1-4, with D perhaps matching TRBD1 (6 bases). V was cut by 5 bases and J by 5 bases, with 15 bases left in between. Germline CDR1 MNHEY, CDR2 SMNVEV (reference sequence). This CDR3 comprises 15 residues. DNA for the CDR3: TGTGCCAGCAGTATTGGAGGACAGAGAAATGAAAAACTGTTTTTT. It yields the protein CASSIGGQRNEKLFF.

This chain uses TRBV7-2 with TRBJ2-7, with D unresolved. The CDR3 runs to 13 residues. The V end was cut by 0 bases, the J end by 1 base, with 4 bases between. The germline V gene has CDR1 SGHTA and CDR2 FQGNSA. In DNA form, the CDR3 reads TGTGCCAGCAGCTTAGCCAGTTCCTACGAGCAGTACTTC. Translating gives CASSLASSYEQYF.

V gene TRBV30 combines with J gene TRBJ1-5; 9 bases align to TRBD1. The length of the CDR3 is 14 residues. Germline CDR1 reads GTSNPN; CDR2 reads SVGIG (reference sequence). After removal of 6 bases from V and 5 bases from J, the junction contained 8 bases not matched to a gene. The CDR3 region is CACTRGQGYQPQHF. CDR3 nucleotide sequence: TGTGCCTGCACTAGGGGACAGGGCTATCAGCCCCAGCATTTT.

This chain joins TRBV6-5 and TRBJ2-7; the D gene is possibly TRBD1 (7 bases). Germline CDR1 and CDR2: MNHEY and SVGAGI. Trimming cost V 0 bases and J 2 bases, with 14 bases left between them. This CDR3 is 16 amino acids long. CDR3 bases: TGTGCCAGCAGTTACTCGCGGAGGGACAGCACCTACGAGCAGTACTTC. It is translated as CASSYSRRDSTYEQYF.

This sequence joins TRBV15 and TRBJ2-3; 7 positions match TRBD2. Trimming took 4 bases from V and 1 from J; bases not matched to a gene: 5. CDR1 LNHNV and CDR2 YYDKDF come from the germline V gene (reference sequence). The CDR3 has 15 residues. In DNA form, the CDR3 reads TGTGCCACCAGCATGCGCGGGAGCGGCACAGATACGCAGTATTTT. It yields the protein CATSMRGSGTDTQYF.

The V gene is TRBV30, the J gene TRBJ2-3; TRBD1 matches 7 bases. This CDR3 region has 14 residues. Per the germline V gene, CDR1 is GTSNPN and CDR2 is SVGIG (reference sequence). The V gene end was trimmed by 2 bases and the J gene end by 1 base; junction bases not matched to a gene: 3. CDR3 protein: CAWSPTGGTDTQYF. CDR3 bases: TGTGCCTGGAGTCCTACAGGGGGCACAGATACGCAGTATTTT.

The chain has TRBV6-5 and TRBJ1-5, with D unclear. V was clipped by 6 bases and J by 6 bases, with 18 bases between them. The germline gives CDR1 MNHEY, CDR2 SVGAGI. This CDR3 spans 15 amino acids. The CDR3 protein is CASSPRPLASQPQHF. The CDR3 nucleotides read TGTGCCAGCAGCCCCCGGCCGCTAGCAAGTCAGCCCCAGCATTTT.

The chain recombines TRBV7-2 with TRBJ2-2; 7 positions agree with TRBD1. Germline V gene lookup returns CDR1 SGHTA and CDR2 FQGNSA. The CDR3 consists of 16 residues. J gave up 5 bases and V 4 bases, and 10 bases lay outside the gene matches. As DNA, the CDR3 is TGTGCCAGCAGCTCCCGGGACAGCGGAGGTACCGGGGAGCTGTTTTTT. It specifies CASSSRDSGGTGELFF.

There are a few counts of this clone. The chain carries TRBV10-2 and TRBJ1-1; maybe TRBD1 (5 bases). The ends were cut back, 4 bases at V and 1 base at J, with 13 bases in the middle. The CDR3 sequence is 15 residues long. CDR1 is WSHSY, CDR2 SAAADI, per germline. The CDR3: CASSVGRRGNTEAFF. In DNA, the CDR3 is TGCGCCAGCAGTGTGGGCAGGAGGGGGAACACTGAAGCTTTCTTT.

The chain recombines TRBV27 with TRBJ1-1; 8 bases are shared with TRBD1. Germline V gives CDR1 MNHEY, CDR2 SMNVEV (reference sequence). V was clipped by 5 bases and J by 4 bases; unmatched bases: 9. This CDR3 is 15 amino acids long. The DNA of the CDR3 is TGTGCCAGCAGTCACCAGGGTACAGGGGGCACTGAAGCTTTCTTT. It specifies CASSHQGTGGTEAFF.

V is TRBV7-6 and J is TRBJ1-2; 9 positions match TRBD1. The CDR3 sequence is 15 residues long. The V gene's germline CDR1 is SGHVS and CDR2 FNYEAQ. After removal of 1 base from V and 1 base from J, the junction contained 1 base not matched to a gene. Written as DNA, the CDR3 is TGTGCCAGCAGCTTAGGGGGACAGGGTAACTATGGCTACACCTTC. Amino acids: CASSLGGQGNYGYTF.

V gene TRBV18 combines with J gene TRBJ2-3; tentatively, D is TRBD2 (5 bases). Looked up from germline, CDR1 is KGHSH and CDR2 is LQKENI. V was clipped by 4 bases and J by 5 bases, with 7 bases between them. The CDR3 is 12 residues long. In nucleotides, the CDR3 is TGTGCCAGCTCACGGGCGGGAGATACGCAGTATTTT. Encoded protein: CASSRAGDTQYF. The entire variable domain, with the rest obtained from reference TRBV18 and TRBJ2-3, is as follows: NAGVMQNPRHLVRRRGQEARLRCSPMKGHSHVYWYRQLPEEGLKFMVYLQKENIIDESGMPKERFSAEFPKEGPSILRIQQVVRGDSAAYFCASSRAGDTQYFGPGTRLTVL.

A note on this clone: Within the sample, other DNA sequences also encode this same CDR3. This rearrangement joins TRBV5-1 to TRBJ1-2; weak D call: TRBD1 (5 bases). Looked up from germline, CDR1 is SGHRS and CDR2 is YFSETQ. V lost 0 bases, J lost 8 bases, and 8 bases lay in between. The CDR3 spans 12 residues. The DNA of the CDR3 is TGCGCCAGCAGCTTGGAAGGGGCCGGCTACACCTTC. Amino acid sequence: CASSLEGAGYTF. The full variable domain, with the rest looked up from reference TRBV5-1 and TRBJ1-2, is KAGVTQTPRYLIKTRGQQVTLSCSPISGHRSVSWYQQTPGQGLQFLFEYFSETQRNKGNFPGRFSGRQFSNSRSEMNVSTLELGDSALYLCASSLEGAGYTFGSGTRLTVV.

This CDR3 reads CASSLGAVIYGYTF. CDR3 bases: TGTGCCAGCAGCTTGGGCGCGGTCATCTATGGCTACACCTTC. This chain uses TRBV5-6 with TRBJ1-2; D is ambiguous. Germline CDR1 reads SGHDT; CDR2 reads YYEEEE. CDR3 length equals 14 residues. The V gene lost 0 bases and the J gene lost 4 bases, with 10 bases spanning the gap.